Presented here are 18 T cell receptor beta chains from one specimen sequenced in a study of T-cell memory formation after mild COVID-19. TCRdb analysed the 5' RACE reads with MiXCR anew, one entry per CDR3 protein. The sample contains about 320,000 distinct CDR3 sequences, roughly an eighth of which appear only once. The sample comprised PBMCs or a T cell subset sorted from them (not recorded which). Source of these receptors: a man younger than 35 who had mild COVID-19 (a few samples of this study predate the infection). Cell type and time point are not known.

In this sample, this clonotype turned up a few times. The CDR3 loop is CASSPGRVNQPQHF. The CDR3 DNA reads as TGCGCCAGCAGCCCCGGACGGGTCAATCAGCCCCAGCATTTT. The genes are TRBV10-2 and TRBJ1-5; D gene ambiguous. The CDR3 extends over 14 amino acids. Germline V CDR1 and CDR2: WSHSY, SAAADI. The V gene lost 6 bases and the J gene lost 3 bases, with 12 bases spanning the gap.

This clonotype was picked up a small number of times. The gene calls are TRBV5-1 and TRBJ2-5; 7 bases line up with TRBD2. In germline, CDR1 is SGHRS, CDR2 YFSETQ. The CDR3 is made up of 16 amino acids. J gave up 5 bases and V 2 bases, and 12 bases lay outside the gene matches. CDR3 amino acids: CASSLEVQRGGETQYF. DNA of the CDR3: TGCGCCAGCAGCTTAGAGGTCCAACGGGGAGGGGAGACCCAGTACTTC.

This clonotype was recorded a few times. The rearrangement joins TRBV9 to TRBJ1-1; perhaps TRBD1 as D (6 bases). Germline-derived CDR1 and CDR2 are SGDLS and YYNGEE. Trimming took off 3 bases at V and 3 bases at J, with 12 bases between the two ends. This CDR3 contains 14 residues. The CDR3 DNA is TGTGCCAGCAGCGAGACGGACAGCCACACTGAAGCTTTCTTT. This gives the protein CASSETDSHTEAFF.

A few counts support this clonotype. Relative to the germline gene, one junction end is altered; a read error may explain this. The chain carries TRBV20-1 and TRBJ1-1; 12 bases agree with TRBD1. Germline CDR1 is DFQATT and CDR2 is SNEGSKA (reference sequence). This CDR3 region has 13 residues. The DNA for the CDR3 is TGCAGTGCTAGGGGGACAGGGGGCGATTACCTCCCTTTT. Encoded protein: CSARGTGGDYLPF.

This clonotype appeared a few times. V and J are TRBV6-5 and TRBJ1-2, with 9 bases lining up with TRBD1. CDR3 length: 14 amino acids. In germline, CDR1 is MNHEY, CDR2 SVGAGI. V trimming: 1 base; J trimming: 7 bases; junction bases outside the gene matches: 4. The CDR3 loop is CASSYFGQGTGYTF. In DNA form, the CDR3 reads TGTGCCAGCAGTTACTTCGGACAGGGGACTGGCTACACCTTC.

In its sample, this clonotype was seen once. The chain combines TRBV5-1 with TRBJ2-5, with TRBD1 matching 10 bases. This CDR3 contains 16 residues. The V gene's germline CDR1 is SGHRS and CDR2 YFSETQ. The V and J ends lost 4 bases and 1 base, in that order; junction bases with no gene match: 7. The CDR3 reads CASSHGDRGIQETQYF. In DNA form, the CDR3 reads TGCGCCAGCAGCCACGGGGACAGGGGAATCCAAGAGACCCAGTACTTC.

Only a few counts were recorded for this clonotype. J is TRBJ1-1 and V is TRBV7-9, with D possibly matching TRBD1 (5 bases). From germline, CDR1 is SEHNR and CDR2 FQNEAQ (reference sequence). Trimming removed 4 bases at V and 1 base at J, with 10 bases between. CDR3 length: 14 residues. The chain's CDR3 is CASSSQGENTEAFF. In nucleotides, the CDR3 is TGTGCCAGCAGCTCCCAGGGAGAGAACACTGAAGCTTTCTTT.

This clonotype occurred a few times. J is TRBJ2-3 and V is TRBV2, with unresolved D. Trimming took off 4 bases at V and 6 bases at J, with 11 bases between the two ends. This CDR3 region has 13 residues. Germline assignment: CDR1 SNHLY and CDR2 FYNNEI. CDR3 region: CASSGLVRDTQYF. CDR3 DNA sequence: TGTGCCAGCAGTGGCTTAGTCCGGGATACGCAGTATTTT.

The chain employs TRBV4-3 and TRBJ1-1; D might be TRBD1 (5 bases). This CDR3 is built from 16 residues. Trimming removed 0 bases at V and 1 base at J, with 12 bases between. Germline CDR1 is LGHNA and CDR2 is YSLEER. For the CDR3, the DNA is TGCGCCAGCAGCCAAGATCTTGGCAGGGCGAACACTGAAGCTTTCTTT. It codes for CASSQDLGRANTEAFF.

The V call is TRBV20-1, the J call TRBJ1-1, with D possibly being TRBD1 (5 bases). The CDR3 is made up of 13 amino acids. Germline CDR1 reads DFQATT; CDR2 reads SNEGSKA (reference sequence). CDR3 region: CSAVRQGNTEAFF. The CDR3 region has the DNA TGCAGCGCCGTTAGGCAGGGAAACACTGAAGCTTTCTTT.

This clonotype was observed a handful of times. CDR3 sequence: CASTLIRGGKNGYTF. CDR3 DNA sequence: TGTGCCAGCACCTTGATCCGCGGGGGAAAGAATGGCTACACCTTC. The chain recombines TRBV7-2 with TRBJ1-2; weak D call: TRBD1 (5 bases). Germline V gives CDR1 SGHTA, CDR2 FQGNSA. The CDR3 spans 15 residues. Trimming removed 7 bases at V and 6 bases at J, with 21 bases between.

Many counts were recorded for this clonotype. The chain employs TRBV12-3 or TRBV12-4 and TRBJ2-5; D not certain. The CDR3 loop spans 15 amino acids. Trimming stripped 6 bases from V and 4 bases from J, with 18 bases between. DNA of the CDR3: TGTGCCAGCAGCATACAGTCTTCGGCGTCAGAGACCCAGTACTTC. Amino acid sequence: CASSIQSSASETQYF.

This clonotype has a handful of counts. The rearrangement links TRBV3-1 to TRBJ2-1; 13 positions match TRBD2. The CDR3 is 16 residues long. Germline CDR1 is LGHDT and CDR2 is YNNKEL (reference sequence). With V trimmed by 1 base and J by 7 bases, 4 bases remained unmatched. The CDR3 nucleotides read TGTGCCAGCAGCCAAGTCCGACTAGCGGGGGGAAATGAGCAGTTCTTC. This gives the protein CASSQVRLAGGNEQFF.

The rearrangement joins TRBV9 to TRBJ2-1, with 9 bases lining up with TRBD2. Germline loops: CDR1 SGDLS, CDR2 YYNGEE. J lost 9 bases, V lost 4 bases, and 11 bases had no gene match. CDR3 length: 15 amino acids. CDR3 coding DNA: TGTGCCAGCAGCTCCTTGGGCGGGGGGGCACGTGAGCAGTTCTTC. It encodes CASSSLGGGAREQFF. Looking up the rest from reference TRBV9 and TRBJ2-1 gives the full variable domain: DSGVTQTPKHLITATGQRVTLRCSPRSGDLSVYWYQQSLDQGLQFLIQYYNGEERAKGNILERFSAQQFPDLHSELNLSSLELGDSALYFCASSSLGGGAREQFFGPGTRLTVL.

The CDR3 bases are TGTGCCAGCAGATTGAACCTCTCTGGGGCCAACGTCCTGACTTTC. Encoded protein: CASRLNLSGANVLTF. This rearrangement joins TRBV7-3 to TRBJ2-6; the D is unclear. CDR1 and CDR2 (germline): SGHTA, FQGTGA. V lost 6 bases to trimming and J lost 0 bases, with 9 bases between them. The CDR3 is 15 residues long.

V is TRBV7-2 and J is TRBJ2-1; D possibly corresponds to TRBD2 (7 bases). The germline V gene encodes CDR1 SGHTA and CDR2 FQGNSA. This CDR3 has 15 residues. Trimming shortened V by 4 bases and J by 0 bases, and 10 bases separated the two germline ends. The CDR3 DNA follows: TGTGCCAGCAGCTGGGGGGGGCTCTCCTACAATGAGCAGTTCTTC. Its translation: CASSWGGLSYNEQFF.

This clonotype was seen ten or more times. The J gene is TRBJ2-2, the V gene TRBV15; D assignment may be TRBD1 or TRBD2 (5 bases each). V dropped 1 base and J dropped 3 bases, with 9 bases sitting between them. This CDR3 comprises 15 residues. Per the germline V gene, CDR1 is LNHNV and CDR2 is YYDKDF (reference sequence). CDR3 protein: CATSRGDGDTGELFF. The CDR3 DNA reads as TGTGCCACCAGCAGAGGGGACGGAGACACCGGGGAGCTGTTTTTT.

In its sample, this clonotype was seen a few times. The rearrangement joins TRBV9 to TRBJ1-1; TRBD1 is a possible D gene (6 bases). CDR1 SGDLS and CDR2 YYNGEE come from the germline V gene. V lost 0 bases and J lost 0, with 6 bases in between. The CDR3 totals 14 residues. The CDR3 loop reads CASSVDRVNTEAFF. The CDR3 DNA follows: TGTGCCAGCAGCGTAGACAGGGTGAACACTGAAGCTTTCTTT.